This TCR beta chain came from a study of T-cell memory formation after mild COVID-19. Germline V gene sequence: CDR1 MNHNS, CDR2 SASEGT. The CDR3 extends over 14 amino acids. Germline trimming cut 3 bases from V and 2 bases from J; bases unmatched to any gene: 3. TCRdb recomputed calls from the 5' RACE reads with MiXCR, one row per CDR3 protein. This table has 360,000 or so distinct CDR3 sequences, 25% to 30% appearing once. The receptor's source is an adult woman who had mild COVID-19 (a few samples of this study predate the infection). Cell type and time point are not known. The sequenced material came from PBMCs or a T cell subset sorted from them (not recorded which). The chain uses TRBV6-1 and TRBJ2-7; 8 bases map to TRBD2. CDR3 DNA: TGTGCCAGCAGTGACTCAGCGGGGGCCTACGAGCAGTACTTC. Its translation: CASSDSAGAYEQYF.